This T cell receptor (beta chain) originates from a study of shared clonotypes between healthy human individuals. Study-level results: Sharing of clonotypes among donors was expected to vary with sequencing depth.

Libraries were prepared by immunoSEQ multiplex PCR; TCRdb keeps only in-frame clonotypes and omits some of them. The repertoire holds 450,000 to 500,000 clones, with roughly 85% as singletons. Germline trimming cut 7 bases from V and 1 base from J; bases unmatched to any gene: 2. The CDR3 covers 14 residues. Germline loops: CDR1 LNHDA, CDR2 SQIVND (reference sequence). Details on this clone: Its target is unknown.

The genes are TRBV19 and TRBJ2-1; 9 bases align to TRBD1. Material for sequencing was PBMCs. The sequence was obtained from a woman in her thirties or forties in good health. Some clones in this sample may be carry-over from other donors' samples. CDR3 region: CASTQGASYNEQFF. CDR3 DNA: TGTGCCAGTACACAGGGGGCTTCCTACAATGAGCAGTTCTTC.